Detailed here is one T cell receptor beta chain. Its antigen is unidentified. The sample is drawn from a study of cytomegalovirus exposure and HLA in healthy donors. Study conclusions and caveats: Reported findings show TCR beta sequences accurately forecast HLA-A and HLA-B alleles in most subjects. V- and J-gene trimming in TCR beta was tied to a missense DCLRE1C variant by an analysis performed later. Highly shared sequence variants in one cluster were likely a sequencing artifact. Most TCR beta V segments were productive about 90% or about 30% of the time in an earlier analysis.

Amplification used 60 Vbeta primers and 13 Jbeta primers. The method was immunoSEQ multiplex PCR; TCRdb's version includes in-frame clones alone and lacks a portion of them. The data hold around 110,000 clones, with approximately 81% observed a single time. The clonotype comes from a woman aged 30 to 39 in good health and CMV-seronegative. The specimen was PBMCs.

The CDR3 DNA reads TGTGCCAGCTCAGTTCTAGCGGGCCGCCAAGAGACCCAGTACTTC. This encodes CASSVLAGRQETQYF. The chain carries TRBV18 and TRBJ2-5, with TRBD2 identical over 8 bases. CDR1 is KGHSH, CDR2 LQKENI, per germline. Trimming at V came to 5 bases and at J to 1 base, leaving 6 bases not matched to a gene. This CDR3 contains 15 residues.